This record concerns one T cell receptor beta chain sequence. The antigen remains undetermined. The sample belongs to a study of T cells in Graves' hyperthyroidism and ophthalmopathy. Study context: It was at initial diagnosis, before any treatment, that peripheral blood was collected. Study-level results: Ophthalmopathy could be told apart from stable hyperthyroidism with a 13 V-J model.

Patients affected by ophthalmopathy presented a Clinical Activity Score of at least 3, a NOSPECS grade of at least 4, and disease duration below 3 months. This CDR3 comprises 15 residues. In germline, CDR1 is MNHEY, CDR2 SMNVEV (reference sequence). Trimming stripped 5 bases from V and 1 base from J, with 12 bases between. Researchers amplified the TCR beta CDR3 regions from RNA transcripts. Using the HTBI primer set, a first-round RT-PCR was run on the TCR CDR3. Each CDR3 protein is one row after TCRdb ran MiXCR on the multiplex PCR reads. The sample lists about 640,000 distinct CDR3 sequences, around 20% occurring once.

The chain joins TRBV27 to TRBJ2-1; maybe TRBD2 (6 bases). The clonotype comes from a man younger than 45 with Graves' ophthalmopathy. The sample taken for sequencing was blood. The CDR3 nucleotides are TGTGCCAGCAGTGAGACAGCGGGTTCCTACAATGAGCAGTTCTTC. As protein: CASSETAGSYNEQFF.